The present T cell receptor (beta chain) was sequenced within a study of cytomegalovirus exposure and HLA in healthy donors. Researchers ran the PCR with 60 Vbeta and 13 Jbeta primers. Clones were sequenced by immunoSEQ multiplex PCR, and TCRdb holds only the in-frame ones, with some missing. The repertoire includes over 75,000 clones, about 80% of them detected once, and roughly 7.1% sits in the top ten. The ends lost 6 bases at V and 7 bases at J; junction bases unmatched: 8. Germline V gene sequence: CDR1 SNHLY, CDR2 FYNNEI. The CDR3 sequence is 15 residues long. The chain joins TRBV2 to TRBJ1-6, with 8 bases identical to TRBD1. The receptor was derived from a man aged 35 to 55 in good health and CMV-seropositive. The sequenced sample consisted of PBMCs. In DNA form, the CDR3 reads TGTGCCAGCAGCCCCGGGACAGGAAGAAATTCACCCCTCCACTTT. Translating gives CASSPGTGRNSPLHF.